The rows below give T cell receptor beta chains drawn from one sample of a study of T cell responses to AZD1222 COVID-19 vaccine. Method: immunoSEQ multiplex PCR; TCRdb's copy keeps in-frame clones and lacks some. Of some 130,000 clones in the sample, 89% were seen once. The sequencing here drew on peripheral blood, taken on day 0 of AZD1222 vaccination. The receptors here all came from an adult in good health. Each CDR3 is given with its conserved first and last residue. Each record gives: clone size, V gene, D gene, J gene, CDR3 DNA, CDR3 protein. A D gene is named only where the DNA matches it firmly. Size tells how often a clone was seen (once, few, many) or the class of an expanded clone, and some rows leave it out.

NA,TRBV30,NA,TRBJ1-1,TGTGCCTGGAGTGTGGGGTCGAACACTGAAGCTTTCTTT,CAWSVGSNTEAFF
NA,TRBV7-2,NA,TRBJ2-3,TGTGCCAGCAGCCTAGACTATGGGACGCAGTATTTT,CASSLDYGTQYF
NA,TRBV6-6,NA,TRBJ1-2,TGTGCCAGCAGTTACGCCGAGTATGGGCTCTATGGCTACACCTTC,CASSYAEYGLYGYTF
once,TRBV24-1,NA,TRBJ2-3,TGTGCCACCAGAGATCGCACAGATACGCAGTATTTT,CATRDRTDTQYF
NA,TRBV5-1,NA,TRBJ1-5,TGCGCCAGCAGCTTAGAGGGGAGTCAGCCCCAGCATTTT,CASSLEGSQPQHF
NA,TRBV5-4,TRBD2,TRBJ2-5,TGTGCCAGCAGCTTAGCGGGGGCCCCTCGGGAGACCCAGTACTTC,CASSLAGAPRETQYF
NA,TRBV11-2,NA,TRBJ1-1,TGTGCCAGCAGCTTAGAGACAGGGAACACTGAAGCTTTCTTT,CASSLETGNTEAFF
NA,TRBV9,NA,TRBJ2-2,TGTGCCAGCAGCTCCCGAGTGGGGAACACCGGGGAGCTGTTTTTT,CASSSRVGNTGELFF
NA,TRBV5-1,TRBD1,TRBJ2-4,TGCGCCAGCAGCTTGATCTACAGGGGACAGGCCAAAAACATTCAGTACTTC,CASSLIYRGQAKNIQYF
NA,TRBV20-1,NA,TRBJ2-7,TGCAGTGCTAGTAAATGGGGCAGGGTCTACTACTACGAGCAGTACTTC,CSASKWGRVYYYEQYF
NA,TRBV11-2,NA,TRBJ1-2,TGTGCCAGCAGCCCCTCGAAAGGGCGGGAGGGTGGCTACACCTTC,CASSPSKGREGGYTF
NA,TRBV5-1,NA,TRBJ2-7,TGCGCCAGCAGCTTGGCCCAGGGAATCTACGAGCAGTACTTC,CASSLAQGIYEQYF
few,TRBV30,TRBD2,TRBJ2-5,TGTGCCTGGAGTGTAGGACTAGCGGGGACCCAAGAGACCCAGTACTTC,CAWSVGLAGTQETQYF
few,TRBV29-1,TRBD1,TRBJ1-5,TGCAGCGTTTCAGGGGGCGGAAATCAGCCCCAGCATTTT,CSVSGGGNQPQHF
NA,TRBV29-1,NA,TRBJ2-1,TGCAGCGTTGATGGGGAAAGCTCCTACAATGAGCAGTTCTTC,CSVDGESSYNEQFF
once,TRBV11-3,NA,TRBJ2-2,TGTGCCAGCAGCCTTACAGGGTGGGGCACCGGGGAGCTGTTTTTT,CASSLTGWGTGELFF
NA,TRBV6-4,TRBD2,TRBJ2-2,TGTGCCAGCAGCGGGGGGTTACAAACCGGGGAGCTGTTTTTT,CASSGGLQTGELFF
NA,TRBV2,NA,TRBJ1-2,TGTGCCAGCCAGACAGACCCTAACTATGGCTACACCTTC,CASQTDPNYGYTF
NA,TRBV21-1,NA,TRBJ2-2,TGTGCCAGCAGCAAAGTACCTAGCGGGGGGGTATCCACCGGGGAGCTGTTTTTT,CASSKVPSGGVSTGELFF
NA,TRBV5-5,TRBD1,TRBJ1-2,TGTGCCAGCACCCCCCCGGGGACAGTCAATGGCTACACCTTC,CASTPPGTVNGYTF
NA,TRBV6-5,TRBD1,TRBJ1-2,TGTGCCAGCAGCTACGGAGACAGGGCCGGTGGCTACACCTTC,CASSYGDRAGGYTF
NA,TRBV20-1,NA,TRBJ1-6,TGCAGTGCTAGGACACGCCGGTCCCTCCACTTT,CSARTRRSLHF
NA,TRBV5-1,TRBD2,TRBJ2-3,TGCGCCAGCAGCCTGGGGGGGTACACAGATACGCAGTATTTT,CASSLGGYTDTQYF
NA,TRBV2,NA,TRBJ2-1,TGTGCCAGCTCCGGGGTGGGTGAGCAGTTCTTC,CASSGVGEQFF
NA,TRBV19,NA,TRBJ2-7,TGTGCCAGTAGTATGTCTAGCCTAAGGTCCTACGAGCAGTACTTC,CASSMSSLRSYEQYF
NA,TRBV11-2,NA,TRBJ1-1,TGTGCCAGCAGAGGGGCTTTTGAAGCTTTCTTT,CASRGAFEAFF
NA,TRBV9,TRBD1,TRBJ1-6,TGTGCCAGCAGCGGGCCGGGACAGCTAAATTCACCCCTCCACTTT,CASSGPGQLNSPLHF
NA,TRBV2,NA,TRBJ1-1,TGTGCCAGCAGTGAAAGTGCTGGCACGGGTGCTTTCTTT,CASSESAGTGAFF
NA,TRBV29-1,NA,TRBJ2-5,TGCAGCGCTTGTAGGGGGCTAGCGGCACAAGAGACCCAGTACTTC,CSACRGLAAQETQYF
NA,TRBV5-5,NA,TRBJ1-1,TGTGCCAGCAGCCTCAGGGGTGCGGACACTGAAGCTTTCTTT,CASSLRGADTEAFF
NA,TRBV4-2,NA,TRBJ2-1,TGTGCCAGCAGCACTTCTAGCGCCATGAGCGGTGAGCAGTTCTTC,CASSTSSAMSGEQFF
NA,TRBV27,NA,TRBJ2-7,TGTGCCAGCAGTTTCTCTACAGGGAACTACGAGCAGTACTTC,CASSFSTGNYEQYF
NA,TRBV7-9,NA,TRBJ1-1,TGTGCCAGCAGCTTAGAGGGGAAGAACACTGAAGCTTTCTTT,CASSLEGKNTEAFF
NA,TRBV19,TRBD1,TRBJ1-2,TGTGCCAGTGTGCGGGGGGACAGAGGCCGGTACACCTTC,CASVRGDRGRYTF
NA,TRBV23-1,NA,TRBJ2-4,TGCGCCAGCAGTCTTCGACGCACCAAAAACATTCAGTACTTC,CASSLRRTKNIQYF
NA,TRBV30,NA,TRBJ1-4,TGTGCCGGCCTCCGGGACCGAGACCCCAATGAAAAACTGTTTTTT,CAGLRDRDPNEKLFF
NA,TRBV5-4,TRBD2,TRBJ2-3,TGTGCCAGCAGCCGTGGCCTAGCGGGGGTAACAGATACGCAGTATTTT,CASSRGLAGVTDTQYF
NA,TRBV27,NA,TRBJ2-7,TGTGCCAGCAGTTTGCCCGTAGTACCACCCTACGAGCAGTACTTC,CASSLPVVPPYEQYF
once,TRBV5-6,NA,TRBJ1-1,TGTGCCAGCACCATCGCGTCAGGGAACACTGAAGCTTTCTTT,CASTIASGNTEAFF
NA,TRBV3-1/TRBV3-2,NA,TRBJ1-5,TGTGCCAGCAGCGGATGGGGGGACCAGCCCCAGCATTTT,CASSGWGDQPQHF
once,TRBV3-1/TRBV3-2,NA,TRBJ1-1,TGTGCCAGCAGCCAAGATACGAGGGGAGCTTTCTTT,CASSQDTRGAFF